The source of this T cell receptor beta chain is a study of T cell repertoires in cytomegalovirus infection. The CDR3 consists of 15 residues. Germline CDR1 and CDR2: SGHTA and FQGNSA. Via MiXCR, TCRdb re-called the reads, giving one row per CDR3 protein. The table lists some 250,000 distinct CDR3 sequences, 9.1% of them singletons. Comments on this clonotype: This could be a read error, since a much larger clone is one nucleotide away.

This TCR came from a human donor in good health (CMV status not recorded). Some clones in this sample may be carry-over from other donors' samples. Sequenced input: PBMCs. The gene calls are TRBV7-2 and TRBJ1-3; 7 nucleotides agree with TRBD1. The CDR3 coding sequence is TGTGCCAGCAGCCCAGGGGGGAACTCTGGAAACGCCATATATTTT. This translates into CASSPGGNSGNAIYF.